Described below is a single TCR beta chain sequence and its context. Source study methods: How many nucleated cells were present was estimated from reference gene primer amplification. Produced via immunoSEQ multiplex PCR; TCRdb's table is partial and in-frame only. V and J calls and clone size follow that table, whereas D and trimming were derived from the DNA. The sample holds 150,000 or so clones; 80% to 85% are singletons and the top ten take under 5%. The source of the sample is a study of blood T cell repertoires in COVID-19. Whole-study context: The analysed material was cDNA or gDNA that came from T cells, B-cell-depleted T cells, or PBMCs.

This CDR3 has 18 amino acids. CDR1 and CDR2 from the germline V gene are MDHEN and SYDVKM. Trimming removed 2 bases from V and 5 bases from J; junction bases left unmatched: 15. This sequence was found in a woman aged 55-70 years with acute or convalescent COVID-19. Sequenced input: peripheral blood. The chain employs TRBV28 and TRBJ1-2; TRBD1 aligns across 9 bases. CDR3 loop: CASSLPYSGQGLGYGYTF. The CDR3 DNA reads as TGTGCCAGCAGTTTACCCTATTCCGGACAGGGGTTAGGTTATGGCTACACCTTC.